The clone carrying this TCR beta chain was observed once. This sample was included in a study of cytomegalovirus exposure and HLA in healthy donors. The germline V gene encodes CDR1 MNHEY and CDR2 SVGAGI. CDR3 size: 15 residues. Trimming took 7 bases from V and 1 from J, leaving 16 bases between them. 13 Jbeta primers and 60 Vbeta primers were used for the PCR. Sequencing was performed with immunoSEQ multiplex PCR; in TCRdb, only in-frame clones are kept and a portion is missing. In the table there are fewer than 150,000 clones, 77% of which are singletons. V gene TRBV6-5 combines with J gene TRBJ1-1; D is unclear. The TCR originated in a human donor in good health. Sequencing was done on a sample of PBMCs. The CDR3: CASTLDKGANTEAFF. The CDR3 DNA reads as TGTGCCAGCACCCTAGACAAGGGAGCGAACACTGAAGCTTTCTTT.